A single sample is the source of the 8 T cell receptor beta chains below, sequenced in a study of monozygotic twins with inflammatory bowel disease (dated by TCRdb to between 2018 and 2020). The library was prepared using 5' RACE. The listed sequencing device is Illumina HiSeq 2500. The reads underwent TCRdb reprocessing, giving one record for each CDR3 protein sequence and no DNA. The table for this sample records approximately 300,000 distinct CDR3 sequences. Roughly 5.3% of the sample goes to the ten largest clones. The sample comprised blood. The origin of the receptors is a human donor with ulcerative colitis or Crohn's disease, or a healthy co-twin of an affected twin (not recorded which).

The chain combines TRBV5-1 with TRBJ2-7. Germline V gene lookup returns CDR1 SGHRS and CDR2 YFSETQ. The CDR3 is 14 residues long. CDR3 sequence: CASSTNFETVEQYF.

V gene TRBV10-2 combines with J gene TRBJ2-3; TCRdb lists TRBD2, though no DNA is available to test this call. Germline V gene data show CDR1 as WSHSY and CDR2 as SAAADI. The CDR3 contains 14 residues. This chain's CDR3 is CASSRTSGKDTQYF.

V gene TRBV27 combines with J gene TRBJ1-3; the TCRdb D gene call, TRBD1, has no DNA to confirm it. Germline assignment: CDR1 MNHEY and CDR2 SMNVEV (reference sequence). The CDR3 sequence is 13 residues long. CDR3 amino acids: CASSFTGGNTIYF.

The chain employs TRBV7-9 and TRBJ2-7; TCRdb selects TRBD1, and the lack of DNA leaves this call unchecked. The CDR3 spans 14 residues. Germline values: CDR1 SEHNR, CDR2 FQNEAQ (reference sequence). The CDR3 region is CASSDGAGNYEQYF.

V gene TRBV20-1 combines with J gene TRBJ1-2. The CDR3 extends over 12 amino acids. Germline V gene lookup returns CDR1 DFQATT and CDR2 SNEGSKA (reference sequence). CDR3 amino acids: CSARREVYGYTF.

Here the CDR3 reads CATSRGLAGAKETQYF. This chain uses TRBV15 with TRBJ2-5; TCRdb lists TRBD2, though no DNA is available to test this call. CDR1 and CDR2 from the germline V gene are LNHNV and YYDKDF (reference sequence). The CDR3 is 16 amino acids.

The CDR3: CASSAQLAGANYEQYF. V and J are TRBV7-2 and TRBJ2-7; TCRdb proposes TRBD2, but this gene call is untestable without DNA. Germline CDR1 reads SGHTA; CDR2 reads FQGNSA. The CDR3 has 16 residues.

This chain connects TRBV5-1 to TRBJ2-5. The germline V gene encodes CDR1 SGHRS and CDR2 YFSETQ. The CDR3 has 14 amino acids. CDR3 in amino acids: CASSIHANEETQYF. Full variable domain (rest looked up from reference TRBV5-1 and TRBJ2-5): KAGVTQTPRYLIKTRGQQVTLSCSPISGHRSVSWYQQTPGQGLQFLFEYFSETQRNKGNFPGRFSGRQFSNSRSEMNVSTLELGDSALYLCASSIHANEETQYFGPGTRLLVL.